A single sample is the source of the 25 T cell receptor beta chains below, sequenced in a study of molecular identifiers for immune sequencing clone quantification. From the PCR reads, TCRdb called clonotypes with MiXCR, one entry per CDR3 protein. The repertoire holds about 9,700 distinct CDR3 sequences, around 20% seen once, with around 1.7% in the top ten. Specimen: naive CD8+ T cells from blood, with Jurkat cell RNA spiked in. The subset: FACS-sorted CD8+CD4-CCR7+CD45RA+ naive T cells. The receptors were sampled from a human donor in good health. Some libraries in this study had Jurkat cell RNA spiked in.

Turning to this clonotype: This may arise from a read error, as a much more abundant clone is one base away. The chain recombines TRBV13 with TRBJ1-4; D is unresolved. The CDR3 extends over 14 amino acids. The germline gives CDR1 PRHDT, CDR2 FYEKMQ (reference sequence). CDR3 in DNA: TGTACCAGCAGCTTTCGATTAGTAGGGGAAAAACTGTTTTTT. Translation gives CTSSFRLVGEKLFF.

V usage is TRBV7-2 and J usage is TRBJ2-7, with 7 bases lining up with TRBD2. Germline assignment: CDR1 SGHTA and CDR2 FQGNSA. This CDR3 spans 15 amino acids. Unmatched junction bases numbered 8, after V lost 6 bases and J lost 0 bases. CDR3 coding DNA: TGTGCCAGCAGGGATACGGGGGGACGCTCCTACGAGCAGTACTTC. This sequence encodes CASRDTGGRSYEQYF. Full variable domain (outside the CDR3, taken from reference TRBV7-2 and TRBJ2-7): GAGVSQSPSNKVTEKGKDVELRCDPISGHTALYWYRQSLGQGLEFLIYFQGNSAPDKSGLPSDRFSAERTGGSVSTLTIQRTQQEDSAVYLCASRDTGGRSYEQYFGPGTRLTVT.

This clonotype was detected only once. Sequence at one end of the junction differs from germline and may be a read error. The CDR3 nucleotides are TGCGCCAGCACCCAACGCGTAACGAGCTCCTACGAGCAGTACTTC. Its protein product is CASTQRVTSSYEQYF. The chain carries TRBV7-2 and TRBJ2-7, with D unclear. The germline CDR1 and CDR2 sequences are SGHTA and FQGNSA. This CDR3 comprises 15 residues.

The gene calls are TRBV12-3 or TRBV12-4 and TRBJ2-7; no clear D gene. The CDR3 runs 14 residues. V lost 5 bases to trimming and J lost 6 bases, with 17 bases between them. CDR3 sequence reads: CASSPRVAWVEQYF. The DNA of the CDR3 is TGTGCCAGCAGTCCTAGGGTGGCCTGGGTCGAGCAGTACTTC.

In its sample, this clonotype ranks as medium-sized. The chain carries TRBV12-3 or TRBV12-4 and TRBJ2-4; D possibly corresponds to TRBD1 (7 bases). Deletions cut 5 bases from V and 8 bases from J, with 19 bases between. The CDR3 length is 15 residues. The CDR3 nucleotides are TGTGCCAGCAGTCTGACAGGGTCCCCGGGGGACATTCAGTACTTC. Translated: CASSLTGSPGDIQYF.

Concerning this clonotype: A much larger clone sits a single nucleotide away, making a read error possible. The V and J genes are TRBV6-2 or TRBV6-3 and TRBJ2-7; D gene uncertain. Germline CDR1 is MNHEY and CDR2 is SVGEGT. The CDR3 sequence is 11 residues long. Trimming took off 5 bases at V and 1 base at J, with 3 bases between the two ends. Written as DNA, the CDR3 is TGTGCCAGCAGTCGATCCTACGAGCAGTACTTC. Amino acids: CASSRSYEQYF.

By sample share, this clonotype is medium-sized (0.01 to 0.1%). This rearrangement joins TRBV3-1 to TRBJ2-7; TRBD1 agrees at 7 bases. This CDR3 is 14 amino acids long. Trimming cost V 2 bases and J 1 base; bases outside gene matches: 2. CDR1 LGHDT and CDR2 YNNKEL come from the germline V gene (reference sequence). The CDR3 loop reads CASSQRDSSYEQYF. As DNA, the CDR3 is TGTGCCAGCAGCCAAAGGGACAGTTCCTACGAGCAGTACTTC.

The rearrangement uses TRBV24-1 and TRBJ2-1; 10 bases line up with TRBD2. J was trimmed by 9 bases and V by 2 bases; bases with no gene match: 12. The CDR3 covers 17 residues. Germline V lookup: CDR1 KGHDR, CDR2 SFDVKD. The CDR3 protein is CATSDWNSGTSDSEQFF. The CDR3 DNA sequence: TGTGCCACCAGTGATTGGAACTCCGGGACTAGCGATAGTGAGCAGTTCTTC.

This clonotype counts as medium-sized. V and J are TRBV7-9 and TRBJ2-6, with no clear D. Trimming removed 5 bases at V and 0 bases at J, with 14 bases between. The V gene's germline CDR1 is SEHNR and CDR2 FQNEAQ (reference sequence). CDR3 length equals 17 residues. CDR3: CASSPVQLTSGANVLTF. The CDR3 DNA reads TGTGCCAGCAGCCCCGTACAACTCACCTCTGGGGCCAACGTCCTGACTTTC. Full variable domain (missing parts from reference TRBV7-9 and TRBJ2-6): DTGVSQNPRHKITKRGQNVTFRCDPISEHNRLYWYRQTLGQGPEFLTYFQNEAQLEKSRLLSDRFSAERPKGSFSTLEIQRTEQGDSAMYLCASSPVQLTSGANVLTFGAGSRLTVL.

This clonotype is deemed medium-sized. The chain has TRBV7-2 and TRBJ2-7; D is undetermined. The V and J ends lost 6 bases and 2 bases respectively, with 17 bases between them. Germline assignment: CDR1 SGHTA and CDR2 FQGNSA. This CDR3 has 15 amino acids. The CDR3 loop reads CASSPDPLTTYEQYF. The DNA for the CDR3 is TGTGCCAGCAGTCCTGACCCGCTTACCACCTACGAGCAGTACTTC.

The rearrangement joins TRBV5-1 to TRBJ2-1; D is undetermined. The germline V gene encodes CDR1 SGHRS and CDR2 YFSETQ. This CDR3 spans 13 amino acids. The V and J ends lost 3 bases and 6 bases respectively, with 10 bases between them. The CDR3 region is CASSWGGFNEQFF. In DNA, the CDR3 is TGCGCCAGCAGCTGGGGTGGATTCAATGAGCAGTTCTTC. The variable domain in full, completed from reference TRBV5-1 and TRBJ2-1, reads KAGVTQTPRYLIKTRGQQVTLSCSPISGHRSVSWYQQTPGQGLQFLFEYFSETQRNKGNFPGRFSGRQFSNSRSEMNVSTLELGDSALYLCASSWGGFNEQFFGPGTRLTVL.

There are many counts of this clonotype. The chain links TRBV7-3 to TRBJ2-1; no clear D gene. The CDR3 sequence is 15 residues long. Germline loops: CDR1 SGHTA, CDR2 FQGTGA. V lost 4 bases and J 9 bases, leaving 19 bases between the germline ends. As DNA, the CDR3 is TGTGCCAGCAGCTCCCCAGCGTCCCGGTTTCGTGAGCAGTTCTTC. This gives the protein CASSSPASRFREQFF.

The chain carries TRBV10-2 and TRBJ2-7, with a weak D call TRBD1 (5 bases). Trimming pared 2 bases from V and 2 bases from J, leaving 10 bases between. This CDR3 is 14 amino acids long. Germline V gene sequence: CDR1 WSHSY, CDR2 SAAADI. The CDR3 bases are TGCGCCAGCAGTGAGGGGGCCGTGACCTACGAGCAGTACTTC. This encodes CASSEGAVTYEQYF.

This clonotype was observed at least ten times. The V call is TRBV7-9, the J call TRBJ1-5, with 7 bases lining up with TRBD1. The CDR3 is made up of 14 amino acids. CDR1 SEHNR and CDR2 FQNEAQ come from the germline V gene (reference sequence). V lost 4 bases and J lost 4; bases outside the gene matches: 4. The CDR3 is CASSSRDSNQPQHF. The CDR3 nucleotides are TGTGCCAGCAGCTCCCGGGACAGTAATCAGCCCCAGCATTTT.

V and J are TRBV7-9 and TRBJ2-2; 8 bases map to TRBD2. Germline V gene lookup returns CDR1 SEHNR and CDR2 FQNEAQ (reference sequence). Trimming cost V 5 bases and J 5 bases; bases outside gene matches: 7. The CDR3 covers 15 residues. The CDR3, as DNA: TGTGCCAGCAGCACAAGGCCTAGCGGGACCGGGGAGCTGTTTTTT. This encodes CASSTRPSGTGELFF.

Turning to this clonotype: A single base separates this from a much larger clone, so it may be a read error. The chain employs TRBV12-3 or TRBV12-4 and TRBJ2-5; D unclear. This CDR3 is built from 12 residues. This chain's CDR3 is CASSWRVEAQYF. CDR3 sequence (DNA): TGTGCCAGCAGCTGGAGAGTAGAGGCCCAGTACTTC.

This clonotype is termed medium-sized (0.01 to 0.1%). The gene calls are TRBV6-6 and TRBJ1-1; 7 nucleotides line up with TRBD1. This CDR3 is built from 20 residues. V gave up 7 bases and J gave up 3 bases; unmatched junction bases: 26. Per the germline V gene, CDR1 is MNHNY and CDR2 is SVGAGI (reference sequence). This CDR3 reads CASIYPYHRQGGREDTEAFF. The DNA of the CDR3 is TGTGCCAGCATCTACCCCTATCATCGACAGGGTGGGAGGGAGGACACTGAAGCTTTCTTT.

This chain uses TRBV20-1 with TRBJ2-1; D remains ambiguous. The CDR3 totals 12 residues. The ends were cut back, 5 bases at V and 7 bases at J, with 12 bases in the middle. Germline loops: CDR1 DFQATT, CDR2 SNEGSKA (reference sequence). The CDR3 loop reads CSADTTDNEQFF. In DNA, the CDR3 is TGCAGTGCTGATACTACGGATAATGAGCAGTTCTTC.

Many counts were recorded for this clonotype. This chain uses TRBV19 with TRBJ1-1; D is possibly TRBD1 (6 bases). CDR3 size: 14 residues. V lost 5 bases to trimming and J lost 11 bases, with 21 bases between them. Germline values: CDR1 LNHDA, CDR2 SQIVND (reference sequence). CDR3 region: CASSLVGIDRLAFF. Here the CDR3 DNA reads TGTGCCAGTAGTTTAGTAGGGATTGACAGGTTGGCTTTCTTT.

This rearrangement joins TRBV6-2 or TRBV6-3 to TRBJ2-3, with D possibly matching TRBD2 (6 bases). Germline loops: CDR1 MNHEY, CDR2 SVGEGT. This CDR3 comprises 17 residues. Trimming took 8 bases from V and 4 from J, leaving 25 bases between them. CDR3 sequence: CASGQIIAGPFADTQYF. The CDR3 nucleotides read TGTGCCAGCGGTCAGATTATTGCGGGGCCGTTCGCAGATACGCAGTATTTT.

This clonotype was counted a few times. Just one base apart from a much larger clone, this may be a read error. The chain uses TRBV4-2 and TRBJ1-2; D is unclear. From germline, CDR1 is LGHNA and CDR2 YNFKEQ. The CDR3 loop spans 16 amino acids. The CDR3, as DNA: TGTGCCAGCAGCCAAGCTCAAGCAGCCTATAACTATGGCCACACCTTC. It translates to CASSQAQAAYNYGHTF.

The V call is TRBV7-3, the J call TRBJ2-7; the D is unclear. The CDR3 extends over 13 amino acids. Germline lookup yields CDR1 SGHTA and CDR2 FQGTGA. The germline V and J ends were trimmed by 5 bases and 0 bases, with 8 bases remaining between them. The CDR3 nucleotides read TGTGCCAGCAGCCAACCCCCCTCCTACGAGCAGTACTTC. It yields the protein CASSQPPSYEQYF.

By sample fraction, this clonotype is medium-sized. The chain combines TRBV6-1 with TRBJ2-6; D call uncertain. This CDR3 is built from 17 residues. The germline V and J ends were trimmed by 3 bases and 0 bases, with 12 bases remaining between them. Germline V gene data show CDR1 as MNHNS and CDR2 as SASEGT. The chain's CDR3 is CASSDWLRSSGANVLTF. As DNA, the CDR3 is TGTGCCAGCAGTGATTGGCTACGAAGCTCTGGGGCCAACGTCCTGACTTTC.

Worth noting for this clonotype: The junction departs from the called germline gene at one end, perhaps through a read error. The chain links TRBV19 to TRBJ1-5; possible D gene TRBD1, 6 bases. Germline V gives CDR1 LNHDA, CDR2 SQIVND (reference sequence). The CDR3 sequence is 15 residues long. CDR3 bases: TGTGCCAGTTCATCCACAGGGTCTGGTAATCAGCCCCGGCATTTT. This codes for CASSSTGSGNQPRHF. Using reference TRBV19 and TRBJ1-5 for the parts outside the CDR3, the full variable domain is DGGITQSPKYLFRKEGQNVTLSCEQNLNHDAMYWYRQDPGQGLRLIYYSQIVNDFQKGDIAEGYSVSREKKESFPLTVTSAQKNPTAFYLCASSSTGSGNQPRHFGDGTRLSIL.

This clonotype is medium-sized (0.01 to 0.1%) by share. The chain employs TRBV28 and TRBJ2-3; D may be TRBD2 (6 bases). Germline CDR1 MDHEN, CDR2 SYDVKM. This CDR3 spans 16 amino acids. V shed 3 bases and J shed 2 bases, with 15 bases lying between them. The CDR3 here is CASSLGGTAFTDTQYF. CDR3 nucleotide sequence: TGTGCCAGCAGTTTGGGCGGGACCGCTTTCACAGATACGCAGTATTTT.